Listed below are T cell receptor beta chains from one sample, sequenced in a study of OX40 agonist ivuxolimab in advanced cancers. This table comes from immunoSEQ multiplex PCR, and its TCRdb copy is limited to in-frame clones, with some not included. Of roughly 70,000 clones in the sample, approximately 86% are singletons; the top ten hold roughly 0.75%. Here the sequenced sample was CD4+ or CD8+ T cells sorted from blood, taken in a trial of the OX40 agonist ivuxolimab. These receptor sequences come from an adult with an advanced solid tumor such as melanoma, head and neck, liver or kidney cancer. Each CDR3 is given with its conserved first and last residue. The D gene is left open where the match is weak. Rows give clone size only sometimes, using once, few, many, or a class for an expanded clone.

V	size	J	D	DNA	CDR3
TRBV7-9	NA	TRBJ1-1	TRBD1	TGTGCCAGCAGCTTAGGACAGGGCATGAACACTGAAGCTTTCTTT	CASSLGQGMNTEAFF
TRBV7-8	NA	TRBJ2-1	TRBD2	TGTGCCAGCTCCACCACCAGGGACACGACTAGCGGAGTACGGTACAATGAGCAGTTCTTC	CASSTTRDTTSGVRYNEQFF
TRBV7-8	NA	TRBJ2-1	NA	TGTGCCAGCACCCTGGGGGGGCAGAGCTCCTACAATGAGCAGTTCTTC	CASTLGGQSSYNEQFF
TRBV27	NA	TRBJ1-5	NA	TGTGCCAGCAGGGATCCATCCGGCAGCAATCAGCCCCAGCATTTT	CASRDPSGSNQPQHF
TRBV11-2	NA	TRBJ1-4	TRBD1	TGTGCCAGCAGCCCCCAGGGCAGGGGGCGGGAAAAACTGTTTTTT	CASSPQGRGREKLFF
TRBV30	NA	TRBJ2-7	TRBD1	TGTGCCTGGAGTCGCCCCGGGACAGGGGGCTACGAGCAGTACTTC	CAWSRPGTGGYEQYF
TRBV5-1	NA	TRBJ2-5	NA	TGCGCCAGCAGCTCCGGACGGGGCCAAGAGACCCAGTACTTC	CASSSGRGQETQYF
TRBV5-4	NA	TRBJ2-3	NA	TGTGCCAGCAGCTTGATCGGGGTCCCCAAATCCACAGATACGCAGTATTTT	CASSLIGVPKSTDTQYF
TRBV27	NA	TRBJ1-2	NA	TGTGCCAGCAGTTTAAGGTCACAGGCCTACGGCTACACCTTC	CASSLRSQAYGYTF
TRBV5-1	NA	TRBJ2-5	TRBD2	TGCGCCAGCAGCTCCGGACTAGCGGGAGCCCTAACCCAAGAGACCCAGTACTTC	CASSSGLAGALTQETQYF
TRBV4-3	NA	TRBJ2-3	NA	TGCGCCAGCAGCCAAGAGGTCAGAGAGGGAGATACGCAGTATTTT	CASSQEVREGDTQYF
TRBV19	NA	TRBJ1-6	NA	TGTGCCAGTACTGCAGGGTTGTCATGGGCCCTCCACTTT	CASTAGLSWALHF
TRBV10-3	once	TRBJ1-1	NA	TGTGCCATCAGTGAGTGGGAGGGCAGGGCGTCCACTGAAGCTTTCTTT	CAISEWEGRASTEAFF
TRBV5-6	NA	TRBJ2-3	NA	TGTGCCAGCAGCTTGGTGGGGCGCTGGGCAGATACGCAGTATTTT	CASSLVGRWADTQYF
TRBV9	NA	TRBJ2-3	TRBD2	TGTGCCAGCAGACGGACTAGCGGGGGGTCTTCCACAGATACGCAGTATTTT	CASRRTSGGSSTDTQYF
TRBV2	once	TRBJ1-5	NA	TGTGCCAGCACCCCTTTGAGGGGGGGGCGCAATCAGCCCCAGCATTTT	CASTPLRGGRNQPQHF
TRBV27	NA	TRBJ1-4	NA	TGTGCCAGCAGTGACAGAGGCTGGGCTAATGAAAAACTGTTTTTT	CASSDRGWANEKLFF
TRBV28	NA	TRBJ1-2	NA	TGTGCCAGCAGTTTGTCAGCTAACTATGGCTACACCTTC	CASSLSANYGYTF
TRBV7-9	once	TRBJ1-4	NA	TGTGCCAGCAGCTTGGGGGCTGGGGGTGAAAAACTGTTTTTT	CASSLGAGGEKLFF
TRBV19	NA	TRBJ1-5	NA	TGTGCCAGTAGTAAAGGACAGAGAGATCAGCCCCAGCATTTT	CASSKGQRDQPQHF
TRBV21-1	once	TRBJ2-1	NA	TGTGCCAGCAGCGAAGAAACTAGCGGGAGTTACAATGAGCAGTTCTTC	CASSEETSGSYNEQFF
TRBV10-2	NA	TRBJ2-4	NA	TGCGCCAGCAGCCCCCGGGGAGCCAAAAACATTCAGTACTTC	CASSPRGAKNIQYF
TRBV19	NA	TRBJ1-4	NA	TGTGCCAGTAGTATAGTTAATGAAAAACTGTTTTTT	CASSIVNEKLFF
TRBV6-6	NA	TRBJ2-7	NA	TGTGCCAGCAGCGACGCGCAGGACTACGAGCAGTACTTC	CASSDAQDYEQYF
TRBV6-5	once	TRBJ2-3	TRBD2	TGTGCCAGCAGTTACTATAGCGGGGGAAGCACAGATACGCAGTATTTT	CASSYYSGGSTDTQYF
TRBV19	NA	TRBJ1-2	TRBD1	TGTGCCAGTAGTACTAGACAGGGAGGCAACTATGGCTACACCTTC	CASSTRQGGNYGYTF
TRBV9	NA	TRBJ2-2	TRBD2	TGTGCCAGCAGCGTAAATCCAAGGACTAGCGGGAGGGCCGGGGAGCTGTTTTTT	CASSVNPRTSGRAGELFF
TRBV28	NA	TRBJ1-4	NA	TGTGCCACCGGGGAGGCCCTTCGCGAAAAACTGTTTTTT	CATGEALREKLFF
TRBV5-6	once	TRBJ1-3	TRBD1	TGTGCCAGCAGCTTGGGGACAGGGGCCTACTTCTCTGGAAACACCATATATTTT	CASSLGTGAYFSGNTIYF
TRBV10-3	NA	TRBJ1-2	NA	TGTGCCATCAGTGGGGACATATACCGTTATGGCTACACCTTC	CAISGDIYRYGYTF
TRBV9	NA	TRBJ2-3	TRBD2	TGTGCCAGCAGCGCCGGACTAGCGGGAGTAGGCACAGATACGCAGTATTTT	CASSAGLAGVGTDTQYF